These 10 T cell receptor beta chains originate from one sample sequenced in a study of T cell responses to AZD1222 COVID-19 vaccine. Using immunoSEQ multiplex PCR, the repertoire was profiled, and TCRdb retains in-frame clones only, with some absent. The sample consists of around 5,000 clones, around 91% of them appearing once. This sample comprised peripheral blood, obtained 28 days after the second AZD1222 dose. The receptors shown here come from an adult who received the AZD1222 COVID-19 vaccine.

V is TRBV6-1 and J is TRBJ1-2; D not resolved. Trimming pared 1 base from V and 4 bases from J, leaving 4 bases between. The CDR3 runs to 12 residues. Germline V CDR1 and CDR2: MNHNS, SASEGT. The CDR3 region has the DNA TGTGCCAGCAGTGAAGGGGGCTATGGCTACACCTTC. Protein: CASSEGGYGYTF.

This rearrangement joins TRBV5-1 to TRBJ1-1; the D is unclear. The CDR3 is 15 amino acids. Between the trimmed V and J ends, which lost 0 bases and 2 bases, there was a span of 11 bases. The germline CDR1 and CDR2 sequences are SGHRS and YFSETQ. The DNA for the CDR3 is TGCGCCAGCAGCTTGGAATCAGAAATTAACACTGAAGCTTTCTTT. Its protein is CASSLESEINTEAFF. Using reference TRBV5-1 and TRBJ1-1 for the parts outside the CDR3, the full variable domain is KAGVTQTPRYLIKTRGQQVTLSCSPISGHRSVSWYQQTPGQGLQFLFEYFSETQRNKGNFPGRFSGRQFSNSRSEMNVSTLELGDSALYLCASSLESEINTEAFFGQGTRLTVV.

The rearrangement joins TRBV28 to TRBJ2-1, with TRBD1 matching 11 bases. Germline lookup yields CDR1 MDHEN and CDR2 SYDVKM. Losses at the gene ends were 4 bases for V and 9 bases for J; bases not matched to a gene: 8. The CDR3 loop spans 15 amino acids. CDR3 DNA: TGTGCCAGCAGTTCCCGGACAGGGGGCCGGCGTGAGCAGTTCTTC. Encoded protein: CASSSRTGGRREQFF. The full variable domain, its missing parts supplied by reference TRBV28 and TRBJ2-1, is DVKVTQSSRYLVKRTGEKVFLECVQDMDHENMFWYRQDPGLGLRLIYFSYDVKMKEKGDIPEGYSVSREKKERFSLILESASTNQTSMYLCASSSRTGGRREQFFGPGTRLTVL.

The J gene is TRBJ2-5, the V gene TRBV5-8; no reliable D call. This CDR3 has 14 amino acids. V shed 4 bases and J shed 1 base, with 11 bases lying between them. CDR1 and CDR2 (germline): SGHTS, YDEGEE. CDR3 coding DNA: TGTGCCAGCAGCCCCAGGATTTCCCAAGAGACCCAGTACTTC. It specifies CASSPRISQETQYF.

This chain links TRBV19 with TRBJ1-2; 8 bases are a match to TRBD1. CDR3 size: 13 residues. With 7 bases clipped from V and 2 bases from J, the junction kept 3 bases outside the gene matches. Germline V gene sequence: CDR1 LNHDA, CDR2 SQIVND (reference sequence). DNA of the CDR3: TGTGCCAGTACCAGGGACAGGAACTATGGCTACACCTTC. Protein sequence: CASTRDRNYGYTF.

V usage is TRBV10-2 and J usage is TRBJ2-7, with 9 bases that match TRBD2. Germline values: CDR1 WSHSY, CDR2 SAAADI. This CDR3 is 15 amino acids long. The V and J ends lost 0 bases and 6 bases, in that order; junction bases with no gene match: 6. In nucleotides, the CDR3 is TGCGCCAGCAGTGAGTCGGGCGGGGGGGAAGGCGAGCAGTACTTC. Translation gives CASSESGGGEGEQYF.

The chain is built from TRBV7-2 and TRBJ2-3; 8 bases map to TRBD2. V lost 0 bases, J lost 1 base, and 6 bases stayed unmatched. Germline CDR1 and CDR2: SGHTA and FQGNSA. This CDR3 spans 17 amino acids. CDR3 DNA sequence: TGTGCCAGCAGCTTAGCAGGCTCGCGGGGGGGCACAGATACGCAGTATTTT. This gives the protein CASSLAGSRGGTDTQYF. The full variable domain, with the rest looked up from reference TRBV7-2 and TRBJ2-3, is GAGVSQSPSNKVTEKGKDVELRCDPISGHTALYWYRQSLGQGLEFLIYFQGNSAPDKSGLPSDRFSAERTGGSVSTLTIQRTQQEDSAVYLCASSLAGSRGGTDTQYFGPGTRLTVL.

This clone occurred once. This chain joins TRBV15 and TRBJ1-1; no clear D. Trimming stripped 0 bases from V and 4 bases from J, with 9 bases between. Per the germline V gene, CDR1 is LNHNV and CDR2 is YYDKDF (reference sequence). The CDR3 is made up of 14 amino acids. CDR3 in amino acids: CATSRDGAGTEAFF. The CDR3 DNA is TGTGCCACCAGCAGAGATGGTGCAGGCACTGAAGCTTTCTTT.

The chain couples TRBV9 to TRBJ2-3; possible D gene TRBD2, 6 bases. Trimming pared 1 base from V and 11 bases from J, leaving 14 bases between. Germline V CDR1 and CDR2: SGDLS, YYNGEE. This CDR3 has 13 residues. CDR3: CASSVQEGTRQYF. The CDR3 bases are TGTGCCAGCAGCGTACAGGAGGGGACTCGGCAGTATTTT. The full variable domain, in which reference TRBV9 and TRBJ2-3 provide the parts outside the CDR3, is DSGVTQTPKHLITATGQRVTLRCSPRSGDLSVYWYQQSLDQGLQFLIQYYNGEERAKGNILERFSAQQFPDLHSELNLSSLELGDSALYFCASSVQEGTRQYFGPGTRLTVL.

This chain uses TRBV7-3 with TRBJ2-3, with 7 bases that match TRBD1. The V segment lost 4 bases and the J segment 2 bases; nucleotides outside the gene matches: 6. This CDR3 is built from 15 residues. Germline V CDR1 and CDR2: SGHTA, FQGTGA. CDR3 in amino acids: CASSSKGQFTDTQYF. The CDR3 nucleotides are TGTGCCAGCAGCTCTAAGGGACAGTTCACAGATACGCAGTATTTT.